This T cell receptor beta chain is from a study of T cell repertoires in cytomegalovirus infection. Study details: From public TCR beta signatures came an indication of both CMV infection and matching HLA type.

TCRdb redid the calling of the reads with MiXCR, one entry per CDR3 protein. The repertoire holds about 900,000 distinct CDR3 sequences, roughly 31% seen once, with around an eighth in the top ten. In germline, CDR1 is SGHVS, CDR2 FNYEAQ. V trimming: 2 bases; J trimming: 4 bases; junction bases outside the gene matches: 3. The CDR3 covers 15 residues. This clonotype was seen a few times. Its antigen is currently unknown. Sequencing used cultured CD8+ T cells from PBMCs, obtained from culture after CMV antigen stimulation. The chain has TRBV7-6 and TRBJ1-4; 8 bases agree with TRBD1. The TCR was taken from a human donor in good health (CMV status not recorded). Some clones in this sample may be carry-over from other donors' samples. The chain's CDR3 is CASSLLDRGNEKLFF. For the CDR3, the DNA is TGTGCCAGCAGCTTACTAGACAGGGGTAATGAAAAACTGTTTTTT.